Below are 21 T cell receptor beta chains sequenced from a single sample in a study of blood T cell repertoires in COVID-19. The repertoire was sequenced with immunoSEQ multiplex PCR; TCRdb's copy has only in-frame clones and lacks some. The sample lists about 100,000 clones, roughly 71% occurring once. Specimen: peripheral blood. All receptors derive from a man of 80 years or more with acute or convalescent COVID-19.

This chain uses TRBV5-8 with TRBJ2-3; 8 nucleotides match TRBD2. Germline values: CDR1 SGHTS, CDR2 YDEGEE. The CDR3 loop spans 16 amino acids. The junction had 5 bases not matched to a gene; V was cut back by 0 bases and J by 2 bases. DNA of the CDR3: TGTGCCAGCAGCTTGGGGTATAGCGGGAACACAGATACGCAGTATTTT. It encodes CASSLGYSGNTDTQYF.

This clone was seen a few times. The chain's CDR3 is CASSYSSDTQYF. DNA for the CDR3: TGTGCCAGCAGCTACTCCTCGGATACGCAGTATTTT. The V and J genes are TRBV11-3 and TRBJ2-3, with D unresolved. The CDR3 has 12 amino acids. Trimming took 4 bases from V and 6 from J, leaving 8 bases between them. Looked up from germline, CDR1 is SGHNT and CDR2 is YENEEA.

The chain recombines TRBV11-2 with TRBJ2-3; 7 bases align to TRBD1. Per germline, CDR1 SGHAT and CDR2 FQNNGV. The J segment lost 4 bases and the V segment lost 3 bases, leaving 4 bases of the junction unmatched. CDR3 length: 14 residues. CDR3 nucleotide sequence: TGTGCCAGCAGCTTGAACAGGGGCGCAGATACGCAGTATTTT. It translates to CASSLNRGADTQYF.

This clone was observed a few times. The chain recombines TRBV27 with TRBJ2-1, with 8 nucleotides matching TRBD1. V was pared by 10 bases and J by 9 bases, with 11 bases of the junction left unmatched. Germline V gene sequence: CDR1 MNHEY, CDR2 SMNVEV (reference sequence). CDR3 size: 13 residues. CDR3 protein: CATSVRGHGEQFF. The CDR3 DNA sequence: TGTGCCACCTCAGTCAGGGGGCATGGTGAGCAGTTCTTC.

The V gene is TRBV28, the J gene TRBJ1-2; D is unresolved. Trimming cost V 6 bases and J 4 bases, with 18 bases left between them. The CDR3 length is 15 residues. CDR1 MDHEN and CDR2 SYDVKM come from the germline V gene. The CDR3 DNA follows: TGTGCCAGCAGATCTTCTTCGGGAGTGGGCTATGGCTACACCTTC. This codes for CASRSSSGVGYGYTF.

The chain employs TRBV28 and TRBJ1-5; D possibly corresponds to TRBD1 (5 bases). Between the trimmed V and J ends, which lost 6 bases and 1 base, there was a span of 13 bases. There are 15 residues in the CDR3. The germline V gene encodes CDR1 MDHEN and CDR2 SYDVKM. The CDR3 sequence: CASRLQAGSNQPQHF. As DNA, the CDR3 is TGTGCCAGCAGGCTACAGGCCGGGAGCAATCAGCCCCAGCATTTT.

The rearrangement joins TRBV6-5 to TRBJ2-5; possibly TRBD2 for D (6 bases). There are 14 residues in the CDR3. The germline V gene encodes CDR1 MNHEY and CDR2 SVGAGI. Deletions cut 6 bases from V and 5 bases from J, with 16 bases between. The CDR3 here is CASRGTGEWETQYF. Written as DNA, the CDR3 is TGTGCCAGCAGGGGGACGGGGGAGTGGGAGACCCAGTACTTC.

The chain's CDR3 is CASSTGRGNEQFF. CDR3 in DNA: TGTGCCAGCAGTACAGGAAGGGGGAATGAGCAGTTCTTC. The V gene is TRBV12-3 or TRBV12-4, the J gene TRBJ2-1; perhaps TRBD1 as D (6 bases). This CDR3 is built from 13 residues. With 5 bases removed from V and 7 bases from J, the gap between germline ends came to 12 bases.

This clone is a singleton in its sample. The rearrangement links TRBV6-5 to TRBJ2-2; 13 bases fit TRBD2. From germline, CDR1 is MNHEY and CDR2 SVGAGI. The J segment lost 8 bases and the V segment lost 6 bases, leaving 3 bases of the junction unmatched. The CDR3 runs 14 residues. The CDR3 spells CASSRTSGSGELFF. In DNA, the CDR3 is TGTGCCAGCAGCAGGACTAGCGGGAGTGGGGAGCTGTTTTTT.

The chain links TRBV10-2 to TRBJ2-7; TRBD2 matches 10 bases. After removal of 6 bases from V and 4 bases from J, the junction contained 9 bases not matched to a gene. Germline V CDR1 and CDR2: WSHSY, SAAADI. The CDR3 sequence is 15 residues long. This chain's CDR3 is CASRGGRTSGYEQYF. The DNA for the CDR3 is TGCGCCAGCAGAGGCGGGCGGACTAGCGGATACGAGCAGTACTTC.

This clone was seen a handful of times. The chain joins TRBV11-2 to TRBJ2-2, with TRBD1 as a possible D gene (6 bases). The ends were cut back, 5 bases at V and 6 bases at J, with 10 bases in the middle. The germline V gene has CDR1 SGHAT and CDR2 FQNNGV. There are 13 residues in the CDR3. The CDR3 DNA sequence: TGTGCCAGCAGCCCACGACAGGCCGGGGAGCTGTTTTTT. As protein: CASSPRQAGELFF.

This sequence joins TRBV28 and TRBJ1-2, with 9 bases matching TRBD1. V shed 3 bases and J 13 bases; nucleotides not matched to a gene: 12. Germline values: CDR1 MDHEN, CDR2 SYDVKM. CDR3 length: 14 residues. CDR3 loop: CASSFPGQGPRVTF. The CDR3, as DNA: TGTGCCAGCAGTTTTCCGGGACAGGGTCCCAGGGTCACCTTC.

V usage is TRBV18 and J usage is TRBJ2-7, with a weak D call TRBD2 (5 bases). V lost 5 bases to trimming and J lost 6 bases, with 8 bases between them. Germline V gives CDR1 KGHSH, CDR2 LQKENI. CDR3 length: 11 amino acids. The CDR3 protein is CASSTSGEQYF. Here the CDR3 DNA reads TGTGCCAGCTCAACTAGTGGCGAGCAGTACTTC.

V usage is TRBV10-2 and J usage is TRBJ1-5; D possibly corresponds to TRBD1 (5 bases). The CDR3 totals 13 residues. CDR1 is WSHSY and CDR2 is SAAADI in the germline V gene. The V gene lost 3 bases and the J gene lost 7 bases, with 10 bases spanning the gap. Written as DNA, the CDR3 is TGCGCCAGCAGTGAAGAACGACAGCAGCCCCAGCATTTT. It specifies CASSEERQQPQHF.

By share, this clone counts as medium-sized. The chain employs TRBV28 and TRBJ2-2, with a weak D call TRBD2 (5 bases). The V and J ends lost 9 bases and 0 bases respectively, with 14 bases between them. CDR1 and CDR2 (germline): MDHEN, SYDVKM. CDR3 size: 15 residues. CDR3 bases: TGTGCCAGTCTCCCAGGAGGCGCGAACACCGGGGAGCTGTTTTTT. Protein sequence: CASLPGGANTGELFF.

The V and J genes are TRBV7-6 and TRBJ1-4, with D possibly being TRBD1 (5 bases). The CDR3 contains 16 residues. Trimming left V 5 bases short and J 10 bases short, with 23 bases between. The germline gives CDR1 SGHVS, CDR2 FNYEAQ. The chain's CDR3 is CASSADRLSLGGKLFF. The CDR3 coding sequence is TGTGCCAGCAGCGCCGACAGACTTTCCCTGGGGGGAAAACTGTTTTTT.

CDR3 residues: CASSFRLATGGELFF. CDR3 DNA sequence: TGTGCCAGCAGTTTTCGACTAGCGACTGGCGGGGAGCTGTTTTTT. The gene calls are TRBV27 and TRBJ2-2; 8 positions agree with TRBD2. The germline gives CDR1 MNHEY, CDR2 SMNVEV (reference sequence). This CDR3 region has 15 residues. J lost 7 bases, V lost 3 bases, and 7 bases had no gene match.

This clone was seen a single time. V gene TRBV9 combines with J gene TRBJ1-6; D is unresolved. The CDR3 has 16 residues. V shed 1 base and J shed 0 bases, with 8 bases lying between them. Germline assignment: CDR1 SGDLS and CDR2 YYNGEE. CDR3 protein: CASSVYGSSYNSPLHF. For the CDR3, the DNA is TGTGCCAGCAGCGTATACGGGAGCTCCTATAATTCACCCCTCCACTTT.

This chain uses TRBV18 with TRBJ2-7, with TRBD2 matching 11 bases. CDR1 and CDR2 from the germline V gene are KGHSH and LQKENI. J lost 4 bases, V lost 6 bases, and 8 bases had no gene match. This CDR3 is 15 amino acids long. The DNA of the CDR3 is TGTGCCAGCTCGTCGGGACTAGCGGAACTATACGAGCAGTACTTC. Encoded protein: CASSSGLAELYEQYF.

The rearrangement uses TRBV30 and TRBJ1-3, with a possible D match to TRBD1 (5 bases). Germline V gene lookup returns CDR1 GTSNPN and CDR2 SVGIG (reference sequence). The V end lost 0 bases, the J end lost 0 bases, and 12 bases lay between the germline ends. This CDR3 contains 16 residues. CDR3 sequence: CAWSVSGGGSGNTIYF. In nucleotides, the CDR3 is TGTGCCTGGAGTGTTTCGGGGGGTGGCTCTGGAAACACCATATATTTT.

The J gene is TRBJ1-2, the V gene TRBV28; D gene uncertain. Looked up from germline, CDR1 is MDHEN and CDR2 is SYDVKM. Trimming left V 10 bases short and J 7 bases short, with 16 bases between. The CDR3 is 12 residues long. CDR3 bases: TGTGCCACCGCGGGTAGCTATGGTGGCTACACCTTC. Protein product: CATAGSYGGYTF.